In its sample, the clone carrying this T cell receptor (beta chain) was seen a few times. This CDR3 region has 14 residues. V was cut by 0 bases and J by 3 bases, with 9 bases left in between. In germline, CDR1 is SGHRS, CDR2 YFSETQ. Some clones are missing from TCRdb's copy, which holds only in-frame ones; the method was immunoSEQ multiplex PCR. There are some 350,000 clones in the sample; under 80% occur only once, and 10% lies in the top ten. This sample was taken from a study of shared clonotypes between healthy human individuals. The sequence came from a man under 40 in good health. Input material: memory CD4+ T cells sorted from blood. As to subset: CD45RA-negative fraction. The chain couples TRBV5-1 to TRBJ1-2; no clear D. The CDR3 loop is CASSLDRGDYGYTF. CDR3 bases: TGCGCCAGCAGCTTGGATAGAGGAGACTATGGCTACACCTTC.